This TCR beta chain was recorded in a study of CD8 T cells in ankylosing spondylitis. This clonotype was observed at least ten times. As yet, its antigen is unknown. Study conclusions and caveats: A motif in TCR beta, a set of about eight highly homologous variants, appeared characteristic of ankylosing spondylitis blood. Prior literature has documented some motif variants in synovial fluid and blood from reactive arthritis. Enrichment of disease-linked clones was reportedly significant in matched ankylosing spondylitis synovial fluid.

Trimming removed 4 bases from V and 1 base from J, with 14 bases in between. CDR3 length: 15 amino acids. CDR1 and CDR2 (germline): SGHRS, YFSETQ. Quantitative 5'-RACE with molecular barcodes was used to make the TCR beta libraries. TCRdb recomputed calls from the 5' RACE reads with MiXCR, one row per CDR3 protein. The top ten clones hold about 6.8% of a sample with about 240,000 distinct CDR3 sequences, 8.6% of them seen once. The clonotype comes from a male donor with ankylosing spondylitis or in good health (not recorded which). The chain recombines TRBV5-1 with TRBJ1-2; D may be TRBD1 (5 bases). Sample: blood, either unsorted or a sorted T cell fraction (not recorded which). The CDR3 coding sequence is TGCGCCAGCAGCCCGGGGGGGATCATTAACTATGGCTACACCTTC. It encodes CASSPGGIINYGYTF.